What follows are 10 T cell receptor beta chains derived from one specimen sequenced in a study of control samples from healthy donors and cancer patients. Only in-frame clones appear in the TCRdb table, and some are missing; sequencing was by immunoSEQ multiplex PCR. The data show approximately 86,000 clones, with over 90% seen just once and about 1.5% held by the top ten. The source material was blood. All receptors come from a woman in her twenties or thirties in good health.

The V and J genes are TRBV21-1 and TRBJ1-2. TRBV21-1 is deemed a pseudogene. The CDR3 is made up of 15 amino acids. In DNA, the CDR3 is TGTGCCAGCAGCAAAGTAGCCAAACTAACCTATGGCTACACCTTC. Encoded protein: CASSKVAKLTYGYTF.

The chain couples TRBV18 to TRBJ2-5; 15 nucleotides line up with TRBD2. With V trimmed by 0 bases and J by 5 bases, 4 bases remained unmatched. Germline CDR1 KGHSH, CDR2 LQKENI. This CDR3 is built from 17 residues. The CDR3 nucleotides are TGTGCCAGCTCACCACCGGGACTAGCGGGGGGCCGGGAGACCCAGTACTTC. Translation: CASSPPGLAGGRETQYF.

The rearrangement links TRBV19 to TRBJ1-2; TRBD1 agrees at 7 bases. The CDR3 is 14 amino acids. Unmatched junction bases numbered 3, after V lost 3 bases and J lost 2 bases. Germline CDR1 LNHDA, CDR2 SQIVND (reference sequence). In DNA form, the CDR3 reads TGTGCCAGTAGTATCCCGGGACAGAACTATGGCTACACCTTC. This translates into CASSIPGQNYGYTF.

The chain uses TRBV18 and TRBJ2-7, with D possibly called TRBD1 or TRBD2 (5 bases each). The CDR3 extends over 13 amino acids. Germline values: CDR1 KGHSH, CDR2 LQKENI. Trimming stripped 3 bases from V and 0 bases from J, with 6 bases between. The CDR3 region is CASSPGTSYEQYF. The CDR3 DNA is TGTGCCAGCTCACCCGGGACCTCCTACGAGCAGTACTTC.

The rearrangement uses TRBV6-1 and TRBJ1-1; 8 positions match TRBD1. CDR1 MNHNS and CDR2 SASEGT come from the germline V gene. V was pared by 6 bases and J by 1 base, with 1 base of the junction left unmatched. This CDR3 has 13 amino acids. The CDR3 loop reads CASRGTGNTEAFF. DNA for the CDR3: TGTGCCAGCAGAGGGACAGGGAACACTGAAGCTTTCTTT.

This clone was detected a few times. The V and J genes are TRBV4-1 and TRBJ1-5; D possibly corresponds to TRBD1 (5 bases). The CDR3 runs 17 residues. CDR1 MGHRA and CDR2 YSYEKL come from the germline V gene. V lost 4 bases to trimming and J lost 0 bases, with 16 bases between them. CDR3 coding DNA: TGCGCCAGCAGCCGTCTTGGGGGACCTTATAGCAATCAGCCCCAGCATTTT. It specifies CASSRLGGPYSNQPQHF.

This clone is a singleton in its sample. The chain is built from TRBV21-1 and TRBJ2-2. TRBV21-1 is shown as a pseudogene. CDR3 length: 16 residues. CDR3 sequence: CASSKRGAPDTGELFF. The CDR3 DNA is TGTGCCAGCAGCAAAAGAGGGGCGCCGGACACCGGGGAGCTGTTTTTT.

The CDR3 DNA is TGTGCCAGCAGCCAACATAGAACTGAAGCTTTCTTT. Protein product: CASSQHRTEAFF. The V and J genes are TRBV13 and TRBJ1-1; no definite D call. The germline V gene encodes CDR1 PRHDT and CDR2 FYEKMQ (reference sequence). The V end was cut by 5 bases, the J end by 5 bases, with 9 bases between. The CDR3 length is 12 residues.

This chain joins TRBV2 and TRBJ1-1; D perhaps matches TRBD1 (5 bases). V lost 8 bases and J lost 0, with 10 bases in between. The germline V gene encodes CDR1 SNHLY and CDR2 FYNNEI. The CDR3 has 13 amino acids. This CDR3 is CASCRELNTEAFF. The CDR3, as DNA: TGTGCCAGCTGCAGGGAACTGAACACTGAAGCTTTCTTT.

The chain links TRBV2 to TRBJ1-5; perhaps TRBD1 as D (5 bases). With 4 bases removed from V and 6 bases from J, the gap between germline ends came to 10 bases. This CDR3 comprises 13 residues. Germline CDR1 and CDR2: SNHLY and FYNNEI. The CDR3 DNA reads TGTGCCAGCAGTGCGCAGGGTGGTCAGCCCCAGCATTTT. It is translated as CASSAQGGQPQHF.